A single sample gave rise to the 5 T cell receptor beta chains below, sequenced in a study of T cell clones after liver transplantation. Clones were sequenced by immunoSEQ multiplex PCR, and TCRdb holds only the in-frame ones, with some missing. This table has around 76,000 clones, about four fifths appearing once. Specimen: CD4+ T cells from blood, collected 12 months after liver transplant. The receptors come from a human patient who received a liver transplant. The graft donor may account for some of the T cells.

The table lists this clone with a few counts. The chain carries TRBV28 and TRBJ2-7; D not resolved. The CDR3 contains 11 residues. The germline V and J ends were trimmed by 3 bases and 6 bases, with 6 bases remaining between them. The germline gives CDR1 MDHEN, CDR2 SYDVKM. The CDR3 DNA follows: TGTGCCAGCAGTTTGCAAATCGAGCAGTACTTC. Its protein product is CASSLQIEQYF. Full variable domain (remainder filled in from reference TRBV28 and TRBJ2-7): DVKVTQSSRYLVKRTGEKVFLECVQDMDHENMFWYRQDPGLGLRLIYFSYDVKMKEKGDIPEGYSVSREKKERFSLILESASTNQTSMYLCASSLQIEQYFGPGTRLTVT.

The chain is built from TRBV18 and TRBJ2-5; D might be TRBD2 (6 bases). The J call is uncertain, as TRBJ2-7 better fits the DNA end. The length of the CDR3 is 14 residues. Germline loops: CDR1 KGHSH, CDR2 LQKENI. CDR3 DNA: TGTGCCAGCTCACCTTCCCGGGAGCTCTACGAGCAGTACTTC. This translates into CASSPSRELYEQYF.

This clone is medium-sized within its sample. V is TRBV7-9 and J is TRBJ1-2; 8 bases line up with TRBD1. CDR3 length: 15 residues. J was trimmed by 4 bases and V by 5 bases; bases with no gene match: 9. Germline V CDR1 and CDR2: SEHNR, FQNEAQ (reference sequence). The CDR3 DNA reads as TGTGCCAGCAGCCCAAGGACAGGGCAGAGCTATGGCTACACCTTC. Its translation is CASSPRTGQSYGYTF.

The chain couples TRBV7-9 to TRBJ1-1, with D possibly matching TRBD1 (6 bases). V lost 6 bases and J 1 base, leaving 12 bases between the germline ends. The germline CDR1 and CDR2 sequences are SEHNR and FQNEAQ (reference sequence). The CDR3 has 14 residues. The CDR3 spells CASRYETGNTEAFF. The CDR3 DNA sequence: TGTGCCAGCAGGTACGAGACAGGGAACACTGAAGCTTTCTTT. Based on the CDR3 plus reference TRBV7-9 and TRBJ1-1, the full variable domain is DTGVSQNPRHKITKRGQNVTFRCDPISEHNRLYWYRQTLGQGPEFLTYFQNEAQLEKSRLLSDRFSAERPKGSFSTLEIQRTEQGDSAMYLCASRYETGNTEAFFGQGTRLTVV.

The chain is built from TRBV2 and TRBJ2-7, with D possibly matching TRBD1 (5 bases). The V gene lost 8 bases and the J gene lost 3 bases, with 14 bases spanning the gap. This CDR3 region has 13 residues. Per the germline V gene, CDR1 is SNHLY and CDR2 is FYNNEI. CDR3 nucleotide sequence: TGTGCCAGCTTCGACAGCGAGAGCTACGAGCAGTACTTC. Translation: CASFDSESYEQYF.